This T cell receptor beta chain was identified during a study of cytomegalovirus exposure and HLA in healthy donors. Points from the study as a whole: Later analysis reportedly placed an Asian-associated ancestry cluster below the roughly 700-donor mean in N-insertions. It was reportedly the case that the classifier diagnosed cytomegalovirus status with high specificity and sensitivity. CMV serostatus stood as the only immune exposure information on hand.

Primers included in the PCR were 60 Vbeta and 13 Jbeta primers. Clones were sequenced by immunoSEQ multiplex PCR, and TCRdb holds only the in-frame ones, with some missing. The table for this sample gives some 89,000 clones. Remarks on this clone: Its antigen is not identified.

This clonotype was obtained from a woman aged 25-40 years in good health and CMV-seronegative. The specimen sequenced was PBMCs.

In DNA form, the CDR3 reads TGTGCCAGCAGTCCGAATAGAGCGGGAGGTCCCTACGAGCAGTACTTC. It yields the protein CASSPNRAGGPYEQYF. The J gene is TRBJ2-7, the V gene TRBV27; 9 bases map to TRBD2. The CDR3 totals 16 residues. The ends lost 5 bases at V and 2 bases at J; junction bases unmatched: 10. The germline V gene has CDR1 MNHEY and CDR2 SMNVEV (reference sequence).